The 28 T cell receptor beta chains in this list originate from one sample, sequenced in a study of PD-L1 blockade in urothelial cancer. Repertoires were generated with immunoSEQ multiplex PCR, while TCRdb's copy carries only in-frame clones and drops some. The sample contains 85,000 to 95,000 clones, roughly 90% of which appear only once. Indicated time point: pretreatment peripheral blood. The sample consisted of PBMCs, taken around atezolizumab (anti-PD-L1) treatment. All receptors derive from a woman over 75 with urothelial cancer.

V usage is TRBV4-1 and J usage is TRBJ2-1; possible D gene TRBD2, 6 bases. V lost 4 bases and J 2 bases, leaving 12 bases between the germline ends. The germline CDR1 and CDR2 sequences are MGHRA and YSYEKL. There are 15 residues in the CDR3. CDR3 sequence reads: CASSLVAETYNEQFF. CDR3 sequence (DNA): TGCGCCAGCAGCCTCGTAGCGGAAACCTACAATGAGCAGTTCTTC.

V and J are TRBV11-1 and TRBJ2-2; the D gene is possibly TRBD2 (6 bases). The ends were cut back, 4 bases at V and 5 bases at J, with 8 bases in the middle. Germline V gene data show CDR1 as SGHAT and CDR2 as FQDESV (reference sequence). This CDR3 has 13 amino acids. CDR3 DNA sequence: TGTGCCAGCAGCTGGAGGGGAACCGGGGAGCTGTTTTTT. Translating it yields CASSWRGTGELFF.

The gene calls are TRBV28 and TRBJ2-1, with 7 bases identical to TRBD1. CDR1 and CDR2 from the germline V gene are MDHEN and SYDVKM. CDR3 length: 19 amino acids. V lost 5 bases to trimming and J lost 6 bases; unmatched junction nucleotides: 22. The CDR3 bases are TGTGCCAGCAGTCCCCCCAGACTAACGACAGGGCCGGAGAGCAATGAGCAGTTCTTC. Translating it yields CASSPPRLTTGPESNEQFF.

This clone was seen a single time. The V call is TRBV28, the J call TRBJ1-2, with D perhaps matching TRBD1 (6 bases). The CDR3 runs to 16 residues. V was trimmed by 3 bases and J by 4 bases, leaving 18 bases between them. Per the germline V gene, CDR1 is MDHEN and CDR2 is SYDVKM. CDR3 amino acids: CASSFPTGGPTYGYTF. The DNA of the CDR3 is TGTGCCAGCAGTTTCCCCACGGGGGGCCCCACCTATGGCTACACCTTC.

The gene calls are TRBV27 and TRBJ2-7; D might be TRBD2 (5 bases). Germline V gene lookup returns CDR1 MNHEY and CDR2 SMNVEV (reference sequence). The germline V and J ends were trimmed by 6 bases and 3 bases, with 12 bases remaining between them. CDR3 length: 13 amino acids. The CDR3 DNA reads as TGTGCCAGCAGGATACGGGCGGGCTACGAGCAGTACTTC. Translated: CASRIRAGYEQYF.

This chain uses TRBV6-4 with TRBJ1-2; the D gene is possibly TRBD1 (6 bases). Germline CDR1 is MRHNA and CDR2 is SNTAGT. The CDR3 runs to 15 residues. Trimming pared 5 bases from V and 7 bases from J, leaving 20 bases between. The CDR3 region is CASSQSGGPLGGYTF. CDR3 nucleotides: TGTGCCAGCAGTCAGTCGGGGGGGCCCTTAGGTGGCTACACCTTC.

V and J are TRBV6-1 and TRBJ1-4; TRBD1 is a possible D gene (6 bases). Between the trimmed V and J ends, which lost 6 bases and 4 bases, there was a span of 9 bases. CDR1 and CDR2 from the germline V gene are MNHNS and SASEGT. The CDR3 consists of 13 residues. CDR3 amino acids: CASRRGFNEKLFF. For the CDR3, the DNA is TGTGCCAGCAGGAGGGGGTTTAATGAAAAACTGTTTTTT.

CDR3 nucleotides: TGTGCCAGCAGCTTAGGTTTACTAGCGGGAGGGATCTCCTACAATGAGCAGTTCTTC. This translates into CASSLGLLAGGISYNEQFF. The chain uses TRBV7-2 and TRBJ2-1; 13 bases match TRBD2. Looked up from germline, CDR1 is SGHTA and CDR2 is FQGNSA. V shed 1 base, J shed 0 bases, and the junction held 6 bases outside the gene matches. CDR3 size: 19 residues. The full variable domain, in which reference TRBV7-2 and TRBJ2-1 provide the parts outside the CDR3, is GAGVSQSPSNKVTEKGKDVELRCDPISGHTALYWYRQSLGQGLEFLIYFQGNSAPDKSGLPSDRFSAERTGGSVSTLTIQRTQQEDSAVYLCASSLGLLAGGISYNEQFFGPGTRLTVL.

This clone occurred once. The chain is built from TRBV5-4 and TRBJ2-1, with TRBD2 matching 8 bases. Trimming took 4 bases from V and 3 from J; bases not matched to a gene: 9. Germline assignment: CDR1 SGHNT and CDR2 YYREEE (reference sequence). The CDR3 extends over 16 amino acids. The CDR3 sequence: CASSQAAGERYNEQFF. The CDR3, as DNA: TGTGCCAGCAGCCAAGCAGCGGGAGAGCGCTACAATGAGCAGTTCTTC. The full variable domain, rest sourced from reference TRBV5-4 and TRBJ2-1, is ETGVTQSPTHLIKTRGQQVTLRCSSQSGHNTVSWYQQALGQGPQFIFQYYREEENGRGNFPPRFSGLQFPNYSSELNVNALELDDSALYLCASSQAAGERYNEQFFGPGTRLTVL.

The rearrangement links TRBV2 to TRBJ2-4; 12 nucleotides line up with TRBD1. V shed 8 bases and J 7 bases; nucleotides not matched to a gene: 3. The CDR3 consists of 13 residues. Germline lookup yields CDR1 SNHLY and CDR2 FYNNEI. CDR3: CASVGTGGNIQYF. Here the CDR3 DNA reads TGTGCCAGCGTAGGGACAGGGGGCAACATTCAGTACTTC.

This chain connects TRBV5-1 to TRBJ2-1, with TRBD2 matching 10 bases. Germline V lookup: CDR1 SGHRS, CDR2 YFSETQ. V lost 0 bases and J lost 5; bases outside the gene matches: 5. CDR3 size: 16 residues. The CDR3 coding sequence is TGCGCCAGCAGCTTGGAAGCGGGAGGGATTCACAATGAGCAGTTCTTC. It is translated as CASSLEAGGIHNEQFF.

V usage is TRBV13 and J usage is TRBJ1-3; possible D gene TRBD1, 5 bases. The CDR3 is made up of 15 amino acids. Trimming pared 5 bases from V and 4 bases from J, leaving 15 bases between. CDR1 is PRHDT and CDR2 is FYEKMQ in the germline V gene (reference sequence). CDR3 loop: CASSVRGTSGNTIYF. Here the CDR3 DNA reads TGTGCCAGCAGCGTGCGGGGGACGTCAGGAAACACCATATATTTT.

The genes are TRBV25-1 and TRBJ1-2; no definite D call. The CDR3 has 13 residues. Trimming removed 6 bases at V and 1 base at J, with 9 bases between. Per germline, CDR1 MGHDK and CDR2 SYGVNS. DNA of the CDR3: TGTGCCAGCAGCCCTCCCGGTAACTATGGCTACACCTTC. It yields the protein CASSPPGNYGYTF.

The gene calls are TRBV10-3 and TRBJ2-7, with 11 bases lining up with TRBD2. In germline, CDR1 is ENHRY, CDR2 SYGVKD. Trimming took 6 bases from V and 5 from J; bases not matched to a gene: 6. This CDR3 spans 14 amino acids. CDR3 amino acids: CAIRETSGTDEQYF. For the CDR3, the DNA is TGTGCCATCAGGGAGACTAGCGGGACGGACGAGCAGTACTTC.

The chain links TRBV6-4 to TRBJ2-1; 9 bases agree with TRBD2. The V segment lost 6 bases and the J segment 8 bases; nucleotides outside the gene matches: 14. The length of the CDR3 is 16 residues. Germline lookup yields CDR1 MRHNA and CDR2 SNTAGT. The CDR3 DNA sequence: TGTGCCAGCAGCACCGAGGGCGGGAGGGTCGTATATGAGCAGTTCTTC. This sequence encodes CASSTEGGRVVYEQFF.

The chain joins TRBV11-2 to TRBJ2-7; 8 nucleotides agree with TRBD2. CDR3 length equals 16 residues. V was clipped by 4 bases and J by 0 bases; unmatched bases: 8. The germline V gene has CDR1 SGHAT and CDR2 FQNNGV. CDR3 nucleotides: TGTGCCAGCAGCTCGAAGGTCAGCGGGAGCTCCTACGAGCAGTACTTC. Residues: CASSSKVSGSSYEQYF.

The V and J genes are TRBV29-1 and TRBJ2-5, with D possibly being TRBD2 (6 bases). V was clipped by 3 bases and J by 4 bases, with 12 bases between them. Germline assignment: CDR1 SQVTM and CDR2 ANQGSEA. This CDR3 has 13 residues. CDR3 bases: TGCAGCGTTGAGGGGCTAGCGAGAGAGACCCAGTACTTC. Amino acids: CSVEGLARETQYF.

This clone was picked up a small number of times. The rearrangement links TRBV6-1 to TRBJ1-4; D unclear. Germline V gene data show CDR1 as MNHNS and CDR2 as SASEGT. CDR3 size: 15 residues. Trimming took 4 bases from V and 7 from J, leaving 16 bases between them. DNA for the CDR3: TGTGCCAGCAGTGGCCAGAGGGTGGGTCCTGAAAAACTGTTTTTT. Protein product: CASSGQRVGPEKLFF.

The chain employs TRBV11-3 and TRBJ2-2, with 14 bases aligning to TRBD2. There are 17 residues in the CDR3. The V and J ends lost 4 bases and 2 bases, in that order; junction bases with no gene match: 3. Looked up from germline, CDR1 is SGHNT and CDR2 is YENEEA. The CDR3 region is CASSSGTSGGNTGELFF. Here the CDR3 DNA reads TGTGCCAGCAGCTCTGGGACTAGCGGGGGTAACACCGGGGAGCTGTTTTTT.

The rearrangement uses TRBV2 and TRBJ2-2, with 7 bases aligning to TRBD1. This CDR3 is built from 15 residues. The trim removed 4 bases at V and 3 bases at J, leaving 5 bases unmatched. The V gene's germline CDR1 is SNHLY and CDR2 FYNNEI. CDR3 amino acids: CASSAQGVDTGELFF. The CDR3 DNA sequence: TGTGCCAGCAGTGCCCAGGGGGTGGACACCGGGGAGCTGTTTTTT. The entire variable domain, with the rest obtained from reference TRBV2 and TRBJ2-2, is as follows: EPEVTQTPSHQVTQMGQEVILRCVPISNHLYFYWYRQILGQKVEFLVSFYNNEISEKSEIFDDQFSVERPDGSNFTLKIRSTKLEDSAMYFCASSAQGVDTGELFFGEGSRLTVL.

The chain uses TRBV15 and TRBJ1-2; D gene unclear. Per the germline V gene, CDR1 is LNHNV and CDR2 is YYDKDF (reference sequence). V was shortened by 0 bases and J by 0 bases, with 11 bases between the two germline ends. The CDR3 consists of 16 residues. The CDR3 nucleotides are TGTGCCACCAGCAGAGAATTACTGAGAGCTAACTATGGCTACACCTTC. It encodes CATSRELLRANYGYTF. The full variable domain, completed using reference TRBV15 and TRBJ1-2, is DAMVIQNPRYQVTQFGKPVTLSCSQTLNHNVMYWYQQKSSQAPKLLFHYYDKDFNNEADTPDNFQSRRPNTSFCFLDIRSPGLGDTAMYLCATSRELLRANYGYTFGSGTRLTVV.

This chain joins TRBV28 and TRBJ2-6; no reliable D call. There are 14 residues in the CDR3. V was pared by 2 bases and J by 0 bases, with 2 bases between. CDR1 is MDHEN, CDR2 SYDVKM, per germline. CDR3 sequence (DNA): TGTGCCAGCAGTTTACGCTCTGGGGCCAACGTCCTGACTTTC. This codes for CASSLRSGANVLTF.

The V call is TRBV11-2, the J call TRBJ2-2; D is unclear. The CDR3 is 12 residues long. The V and J ends lost 5 bases and 7 bases respectively, with 8 bases between them. The V gene's germline CDR1 is SGHAT and CDR2 FQNNGV. The CDR3 loop is CASSPSNGELFF. CDR3 sequence (DNA): TGTGCCAGCAGCCCATCAAACGGGGAGCTGTTTTTT.

The chain recombines TRBV28 with TRBJ2-2; unclear D gene. This CDR3 is 13 amino acids long. Trimming removed 5 bases at V and 4 bases at J, with 8 bases between. Germline-derived CDR1 and CDR2 are MDHEN and SYDVKM. The CDR3 DNA sequence: TGTGCCAGCAGTCGAGCCCCCACCGGGGAGCTGTTTTTT. Translated: CASSRAPTGELFF.

This clone has a single count. This chain joins TRBV7-9 and TRBJ1-2; TRBD1 might be the D (6 bases). V was cut by 5 bases and J by 4 bases, with 11 bases left in between. Looked up from germline, CDR1 is SEHNR and CDR2 is FQNEAQ (reference sequence). The CDR3 is 13 amino acids. The CDR3 DNA reads as TGTGCCAGCAGCGTAGACAGGTTCTATGGCTACACCTTC. Translating it yields CASSVDRFYGYTF.

The rearrangement uses TRBV4-1 and TRBJ2-3, with D hard to call. CDR3 size: 15 residues. V gave up 1 base and J gave up 2 bases, with 10 bases separating them. Germline assignment: CDR1 MGHRA and CDR2 YSYEKL. The CDR3 region has the DNA TGCGCCAGCAGCCAAGTTCAGGAATTCACAGATACGCAGTATTTT. Its protein is CASSQVQEFTDTQYF.

V and J are TRBV9 and TRBJ2-1; 15 positions match TRBD2. V gave up 2 bases and J gave up 7 bases; unmatched junction bases: 4. The CDR3 is 16 amino acids. Germline assignment: CDR1 SGDLS and CDR2 YYNGEE. For the CDR3, the DNA is TGTGCCAGCAGCGTCTCCGGACTAGCGGGAGGGAATGAGCAGTTCTTC. Translated, it gives CASSVSGLAGGNEQFF. Full variable domain (missing parts from reference TRBV9 and TRBJ2-1): DSGVTQTPKHLITATGQRVTLRCSPRSGDLSVYWYQQSLDQGLQFLIQYYNGEERAKGNILERFSAQQFPDLHSELNLSSLELGDSALYFCASSVSGLAGGNEQFFGPGTRLTVL.

The rearrangement links TRBV28 to TRBJ2-5; weak D call: TRBD1 (6 bases). The V gene's germline CDR1 is MDHEN and CDR2 SYDVKM. The CDR3 sequence is 13 residues long. V was pared by 5 bases and J by 2 bases, with 9 bases between. The chain's CDR3 is CASSPGQQETQYF. In DNA, the CDR3 is TGTGCCAGCAGTCCAGGACAGCAAGAGACCCAGTACTTC.